This TCR beta chain was identified during a study of beta chain features in type 1 diabetes (dated by TCRdb to the late 2010s). Regarding the study in general: Patients and healthy donors did not differ in mean age, gender distribution, total cell number or subset yield. A total of some 110 million sorted cells were examined across all samples, and a strong correlation was observed between cell number per subset and RNA yield. The study compared TCRB repertoires of sorted circulating CD4+ T cell subsets between recently diagnosed type 1 diabetes patients and matched healthy donors. Regulatory and stem cell-like memory subsets were isolated from only 8 patients and about eight healthy donors, whereas naive and central memory subsets came from all 30 or so donors. What the authors observed across the whole study: Shorter templates might be favored by PCR, yet because patient and control samples were amplified and corrected together, any such skew would affect both groups equally. Naive, central memory and regulatory TCRB repertoires appeared to be more alike among patients than among healthy donors. At VDJ recombination sites, patients with type 1 diabetes made fewer insertions and deleted more nucleotides, a pattern implying thymic rearrangement abnormalities. In all four CD4+ subsets, TCRB CDR3 length was moderately but significantly shorter in type 1 diabetes patients. Only small numbers of individuals were included in the HLA sub-analyses, which left unresolved whether HLA type had any influence on TCRB rearrangement. Because cDNA was sequenced instead of genomic DNA, highly expressing activated cells could be over-represented, though the groups showed no difference in activation or CD3 levels.

CDR1 and CDR2 are read off the germline V gene as SGHTA and FQGNSA. The trim is 5 bases for V and 7 bases for J, with a gap of 12 bases between the germline ends. The CDR3 contains 13 residues, cysteine and phenylalanine counted. Only the CDR3 DNA stays, 39 bases, in frame from base 1. From each donor, a single peripheral blood sample of roughly 0.11 L on average was drawn into heparinised tubes. A BD FACSAria II and a panel including CD45RO, CCR7, CD25, CD127, CD95 and CD27 were used to sort naive, central memory, regulatory and stem cell-like memory CD4+ T cells. All sorted populations exceeded 95% purity. PBMCs were separated immediately by Lymphoprep density gradient centrifugation and were stained directly, without being cultured. So that batch effects would be minimized, each experiment stained and sorted samples in pairs, pairing one healthy donor with one patient. This clone was recorded a few times. What this receptor recognizes is not known. No base quality information exists; no much larger clone differs at one position.

The High Capacity cDNA Reverse Transcription Kit was used to reverse transcribe all of the isolated RNA, meaning that expressed TCRB transcripts were what got sequenced. Deep immunoSEQ sequencing was performed on naive, central memory and regulatory T cell samples, with an average of about 3.57 million total reads per sample. Sorted cells were lysed in RLT buffer and RNA was extracted with DNase-treated RNeasy Micro or Mini kits, depending on cell number. Each cell subset was processed separately to prevent cross-contamination, with patient and healthy donor samples processed together. The immunoSEQ multiplex PCR was used to amplify TCRB sequences from cDNA, yielding 87-bp fragments that span the CDR3 region. Sequencing of the amplicons was done on the Illumina HiSeq platform. The study's processing was this. PCR bias was computationally corrected using synthetic template baselines, reads within Hamming distance 2 were collapsed, and singletons that could not be merged were discarded. Reads were aligned against IMGT to assign V, D and J genes, CDR3 length and insertions or deletions at six rearrangement sites. Within each subset, clonotype counts were normalized to sorted cell number, after which true diversity and Gini coefficients were computed with the tcR R package. The overlap coefficient, calculated on TCRB nucleotide sequences, was used to quantify repertoire sharing. TCRdb obtained this table from immuneACCESS and retained in-frame rearrangements with V and J assigned. These tables miss some clones; where compared with another copy, unresolved V genes account for less than half of the shortfall, and the remainder is unexplained. V, J and clone size are those of that table, while D and trimming were read from the DNA. The sample includes 130,000 or so clones, with roughly 10% observed a single time. The top ten constitute around 0.65% of the sample.

The clonotype originates from a woman aged 40 to 50 in good health. The chain employs TRBV7-2 and TRBJ1-3; the D gene is unclear. The sample comprised central memory CD4+ T cells from blood. The encoded CDR3 is CASSLGPANTIYF. Read as DNA, the sequence is TGTGCCAGCAGCCTAGGGCCCGCTAACACCATATATTTT.